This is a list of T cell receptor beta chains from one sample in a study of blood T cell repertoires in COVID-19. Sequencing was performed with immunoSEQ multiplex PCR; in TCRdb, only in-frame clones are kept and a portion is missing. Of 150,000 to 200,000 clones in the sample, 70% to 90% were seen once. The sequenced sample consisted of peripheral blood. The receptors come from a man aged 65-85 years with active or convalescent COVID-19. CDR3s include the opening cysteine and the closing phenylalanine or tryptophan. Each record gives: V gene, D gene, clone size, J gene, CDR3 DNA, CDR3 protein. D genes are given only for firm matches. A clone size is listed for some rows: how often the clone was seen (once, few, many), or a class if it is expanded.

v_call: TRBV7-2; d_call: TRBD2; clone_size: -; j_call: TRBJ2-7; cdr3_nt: TGTGCCAGCAGCTTAGTGGCTAGCGGGAGCCACGAGCAGTACTTC; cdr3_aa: CASSLVASGSHEQYF
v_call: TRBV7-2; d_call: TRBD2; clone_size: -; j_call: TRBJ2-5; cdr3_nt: TGTGCCAGCAGTTCACCTAAGGGACTAGAAGAGACCCAGTACTTC; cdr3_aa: CASSSPKGLEETQYF
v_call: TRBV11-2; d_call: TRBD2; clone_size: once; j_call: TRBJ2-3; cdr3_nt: TGTGCCAGCAGCTTAGGCATAGGAGCGGGAGACGGGACAGATACGCAGTATTTT; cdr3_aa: CASSLGIGAGDGTDTQYF
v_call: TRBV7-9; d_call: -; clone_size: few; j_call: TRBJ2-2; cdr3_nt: TGTGCCAGCAGTCCGGAGTGGGAGCTGTTTTTT; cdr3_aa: CASSPEWELFF
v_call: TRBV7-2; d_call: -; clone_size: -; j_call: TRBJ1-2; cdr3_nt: TGTGCCAGCACCAGACAGGAGAACTATGGCTACACCTTC; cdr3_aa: CASTRQENYGYTF
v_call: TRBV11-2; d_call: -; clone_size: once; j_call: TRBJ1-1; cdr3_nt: TGTGCCAGCAGCTCCCTACGAGGTCGCCCCACTGAAGCTTTCTTT; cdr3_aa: CASSSLRGRPTEAFF
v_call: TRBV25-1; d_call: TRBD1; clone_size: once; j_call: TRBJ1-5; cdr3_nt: TGTGCCAGCAGTATTACAGGGGTTCATCAGCCCCAGCATTTT; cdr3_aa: CASSITGVHQPQHF
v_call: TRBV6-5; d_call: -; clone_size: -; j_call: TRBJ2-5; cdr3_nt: TGTGCCAGCAGTTACCGACAGTTTTCACAAGAGACCCAGTACTTC; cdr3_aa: CASSYRQFSQETQYF
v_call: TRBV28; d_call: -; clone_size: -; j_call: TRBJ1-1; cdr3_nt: TGTGCCAGCCAGGGCGGGGGGAACACTGAAGCTTTCTTT; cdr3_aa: CASQGGGNTEAFF
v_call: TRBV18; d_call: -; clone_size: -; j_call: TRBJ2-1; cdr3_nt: TGTGCCAGCTCACCAGGAGGCCCTGCCTACAATGAGCAGTTCTTC; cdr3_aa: CASSPGGPAYNEQFF
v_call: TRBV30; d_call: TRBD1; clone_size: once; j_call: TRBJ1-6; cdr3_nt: TGTGCCTGGAGTCCCCGGACAGGGGTTAGGAATTCACCCCTCCACTTT; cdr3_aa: CAWSPRTGVRNSPLHF
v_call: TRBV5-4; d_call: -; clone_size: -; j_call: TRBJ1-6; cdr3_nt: TGTGCCAGCAACTTCCAGGGTTTGGGTAATTCACCCCTCCACTTT; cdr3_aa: CASNFQGLGNSPLHF
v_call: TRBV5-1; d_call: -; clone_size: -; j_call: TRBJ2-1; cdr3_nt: TGCGCCAGCAGCTTGGGGCGACAGACGAGCTCCTACAATGAGCAGTTCTTC; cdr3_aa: CASSLGRQTSSYNEQFF
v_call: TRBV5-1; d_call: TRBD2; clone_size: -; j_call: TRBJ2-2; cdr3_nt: TGCGCCAGCAGCTTGGCTAGCGGGGTTGCCGGGGAGCTGTTTTTT; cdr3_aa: CASSLASGVAGELFF
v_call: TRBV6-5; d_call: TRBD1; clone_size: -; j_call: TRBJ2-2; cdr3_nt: TGTGCCAGCAGTTCCCGGACAGGGTACACCGGGGAGCTGTTTTTT; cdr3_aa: CASSSRTGYTGELFF
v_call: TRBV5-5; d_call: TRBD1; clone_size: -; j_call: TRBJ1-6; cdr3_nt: TGTGCCAGCAGCTCGTACCAGACAGGGGACTGGCAGGATAATTCACCCCTCCACTTT; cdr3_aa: CASSSYQTGDWQDNSPLHF
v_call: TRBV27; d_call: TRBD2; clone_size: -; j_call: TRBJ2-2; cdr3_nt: TGTGCCACGCTTAGCGGGACGAACACCGGGGAGCTGTTTTTT; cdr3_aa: CATLSGTNTGELFF
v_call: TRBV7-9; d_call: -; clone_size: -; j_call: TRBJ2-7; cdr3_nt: TGTGCCAGCAGCTCAACAGGGATCAGCGAGCAGTACTTC; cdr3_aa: CASSSTGISEQYF
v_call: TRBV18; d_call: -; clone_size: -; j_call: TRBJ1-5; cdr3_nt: TGTGCCAGCTCCCGCGGGCCTCAAGTGGAACAGCCCCAGCATTTT; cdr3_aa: CASSRGPQVEQPQHF
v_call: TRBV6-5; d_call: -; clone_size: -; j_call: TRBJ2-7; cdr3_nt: TGTGCCAGCAGTTATCGGGTCTCCTACGAGCAGTACTTC; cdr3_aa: CASSYRVSYEQYF
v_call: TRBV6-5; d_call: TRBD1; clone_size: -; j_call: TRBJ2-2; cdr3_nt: TGTGCCAGCAGTTCGGGACAGGGGGCAAGTGCCGGGGAGCTGTTTTTT; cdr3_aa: CASSSGQGASAGELFF
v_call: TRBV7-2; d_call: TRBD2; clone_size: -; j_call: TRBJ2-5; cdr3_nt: TGTGCCAGCAGCTTAGTTGCAGCGGGGGGGCCGGAGACCCAGTACTTC; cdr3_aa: CASSLVAAGGPETQYF
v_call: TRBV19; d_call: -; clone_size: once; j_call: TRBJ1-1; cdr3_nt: TGTGCCAGTAGTCTCGGACAGAGAGGTGAAGCTTTCTTT; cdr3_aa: CASSLGQRGEAFF
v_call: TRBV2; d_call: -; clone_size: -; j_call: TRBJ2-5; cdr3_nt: TGTGCCAGCAGCCCCGCAGGGCGGGGAGAGACCCAGTACTTC; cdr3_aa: CASSPAGRGETQYF
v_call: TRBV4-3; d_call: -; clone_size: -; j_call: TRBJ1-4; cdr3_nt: TGCGCCAGCAGCCAAGGGGGACAAGCAACTAATGAAAAACTGTTTTTT; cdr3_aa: CASSQGGQATNEKLFF
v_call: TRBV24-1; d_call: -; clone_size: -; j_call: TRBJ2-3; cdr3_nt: TGTGCCACCAGTGATTTCCTTCATACAGGGACCACAGATACGCAGTATTTT; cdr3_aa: CATSDFLHTGTTDTQYF
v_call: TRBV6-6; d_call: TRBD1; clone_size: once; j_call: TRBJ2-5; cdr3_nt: TGTGCCAGCAGTTACCCCCGGGACAGGGCCCAAGAGACCCAGTACTTC; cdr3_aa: CASSYPRDRAQETQYF
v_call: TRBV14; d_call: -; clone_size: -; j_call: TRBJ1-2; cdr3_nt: TGTGCCAGCACCCAAACTCGGTTCCGGGGGAGTGGCTATGGCTACACCTTC; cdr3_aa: CASTQTRFRGSGYGYTF
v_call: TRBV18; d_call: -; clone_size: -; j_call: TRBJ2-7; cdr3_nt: TGTGCCAGCTCACGGGGGGGCGGGAGTCCCTACGAGCAGTACTTC; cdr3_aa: CASSRGGGSPYEQYF
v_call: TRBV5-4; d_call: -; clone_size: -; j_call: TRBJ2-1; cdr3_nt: TGTGCCAGCAGCCGCGGGGACCACCCCTACAATGAGCAGTTCTTC; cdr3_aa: CASSRGDHPYNEQFF
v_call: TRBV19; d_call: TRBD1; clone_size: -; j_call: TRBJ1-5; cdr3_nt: TGTGCCAGTAGTAGGACAGGGGGCCGGGATCAGCCCCAGCATTTT; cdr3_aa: CASSRTGGRDQPQHF
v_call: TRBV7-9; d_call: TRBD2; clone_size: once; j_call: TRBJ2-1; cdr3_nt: TGTGCCAGCAAGAAAGGACTAGCGGGGGAGCCCTACAATGAGCAGTTCTTC; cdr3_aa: CASKKGLAGEPYNEQFF
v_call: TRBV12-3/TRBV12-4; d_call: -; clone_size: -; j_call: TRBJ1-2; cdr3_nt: TGTGCCAGCAGTTTCTCTCTGGCCGGCTACACCTTC; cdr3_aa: CASSFSLAGYTF
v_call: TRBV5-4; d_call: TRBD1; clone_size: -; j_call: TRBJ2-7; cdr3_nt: TGTGCCAGCAGCTTGGCCCCCTCCACGACAGGGGACTACGAGCAGTACTTC; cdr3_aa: CASSLAPSTTGDYEQYF
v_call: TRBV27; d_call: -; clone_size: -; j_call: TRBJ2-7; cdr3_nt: TGTGCCAGCAGTCCCTCAGGGGTTTCCGAGCAGTACTTC; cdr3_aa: CASSPSGVSEQYF
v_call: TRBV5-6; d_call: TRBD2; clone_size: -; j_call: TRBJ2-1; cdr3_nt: TGTGCCAGCAGTCCTGGGACTAGCGGACAGTTCTTC; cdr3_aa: CASSPGTSGQFF
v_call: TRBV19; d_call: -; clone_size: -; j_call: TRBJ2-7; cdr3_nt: TGTGCCAGTAGTATAACCTACCCGTCCTACGAGCAGTACTTC; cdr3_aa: CASSITYPSYEQYF
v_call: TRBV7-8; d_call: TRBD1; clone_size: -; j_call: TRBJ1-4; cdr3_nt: TGTGCCAGCAGCTTCGCGGGACAGCAAAATGAAAAACTGTTTTTT; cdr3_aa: CASSFAGQQNEKLFF
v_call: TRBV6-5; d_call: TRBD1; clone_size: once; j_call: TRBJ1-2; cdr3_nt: TGTGCCAGCAGTTACGAGGACAGGGGAGTGTCTGGCTACACCTTC; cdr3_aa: CASSYEDRGVSGYTF
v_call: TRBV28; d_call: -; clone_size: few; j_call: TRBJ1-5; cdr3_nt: TGTGCCAGCAGTTTCCCGTCGTGGCCCCAGCATTTT; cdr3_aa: CASSFPSWPQHF
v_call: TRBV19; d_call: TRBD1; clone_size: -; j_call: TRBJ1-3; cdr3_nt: TGTGCCAGCCTTGACAGGGCTGGAAACACCATATATTTT; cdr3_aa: CASLDRAGNTIYF
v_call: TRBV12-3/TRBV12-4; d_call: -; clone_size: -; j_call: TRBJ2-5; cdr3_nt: TGTGCCAGCACCCTCAGGGTCGGGGAGACCCAGTACTTC; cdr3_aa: CASTLRVGETQYF
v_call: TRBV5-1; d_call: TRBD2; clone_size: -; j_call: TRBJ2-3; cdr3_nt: TGCGCCAGCAGCTTGGCTGGGCTAGCGGCAGATACGCAGTATTTT; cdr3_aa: CASSLAGLAADTQYF
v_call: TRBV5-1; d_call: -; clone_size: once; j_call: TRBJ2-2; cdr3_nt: TGCGCCAGCAGCTTGACCGTGCGCCACCTCGGGGAGCTGTTTTTT; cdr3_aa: CASSLTVRHLGELFF
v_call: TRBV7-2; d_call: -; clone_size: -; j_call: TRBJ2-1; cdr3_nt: TGTGCCAGCAGCTTAGAACTAGGCCGGGAGCAGTTCTTC; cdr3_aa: CASSLELGREQFF
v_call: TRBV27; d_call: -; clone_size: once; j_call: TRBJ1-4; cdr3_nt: TGTGCCAGCAGTTTATCCAGAGGATATGAAAAACTGTTTTTT; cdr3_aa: CASSLSRGYEKLFF
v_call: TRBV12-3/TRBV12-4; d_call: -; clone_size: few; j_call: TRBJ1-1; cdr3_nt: TGTGCCAGCAGTTTAATCAGGGACACTGAAGCTTTCTTT; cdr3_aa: CASSLIRDTEAFF
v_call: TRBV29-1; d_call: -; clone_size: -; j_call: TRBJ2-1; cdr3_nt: TGCAGCGTTCTTGCCGGAGCCGTGTTAAATGAGCAGTTCTTC; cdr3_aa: CSVLAGAVLNEQFF
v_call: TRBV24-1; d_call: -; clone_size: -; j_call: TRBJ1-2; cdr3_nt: TGTGCCACCAGTGACTCTCACAGGGATACCCGCAGTGGCTACACCTTC; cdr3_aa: CATSDSHRDTRSGYTF
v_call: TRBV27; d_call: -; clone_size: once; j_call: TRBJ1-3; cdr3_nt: TGTGCCAGCAGTTCCCTAACCGCCTCTGGAAACACCATATATTTT; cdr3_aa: CASSSLTASGNTIYF
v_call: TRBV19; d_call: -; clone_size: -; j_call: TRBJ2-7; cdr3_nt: TGTGCCAGTAGTACCTATGTGGTTCGGGGGGCCATCAGTGAGCAGTACTTC; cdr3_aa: CASSTYVVRGAISEQYF
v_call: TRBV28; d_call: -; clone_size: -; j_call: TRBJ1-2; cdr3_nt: TGTGCCAGCAGTCTCGCGGGGGCCTCATCCTATGGCTACACCTTC; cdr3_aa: CASSLAGASSYGYTF
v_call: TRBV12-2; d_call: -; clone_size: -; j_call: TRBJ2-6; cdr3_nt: TGTGCAAGTCGCTTAGTCGGTGGAATAAAAGATCCGGGACAGGAATTAACTGGGGCCAACGTCCTGACTTTC; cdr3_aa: CASRLVGGIKDPGQELTGANVLTF
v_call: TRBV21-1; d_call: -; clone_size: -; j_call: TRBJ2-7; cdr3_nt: TGTGCCAATGGGACTCGTCCCTACGAGCAGTACTTC; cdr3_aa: CANGTRPYEQYF
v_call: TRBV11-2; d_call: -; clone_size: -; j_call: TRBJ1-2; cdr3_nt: TGTGCCAGCAGCCAAGGGGTATATGGCTACACCTTC; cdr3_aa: CASSQGVYGYTF
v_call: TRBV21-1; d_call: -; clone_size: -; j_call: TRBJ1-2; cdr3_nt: TGTGCCAGCAGCAAAGACGGGGGAAGATATGGCTACACCTTC; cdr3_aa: CASSKDGGRYGYTF
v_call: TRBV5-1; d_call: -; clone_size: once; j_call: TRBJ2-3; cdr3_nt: TGCGCCAGCAGTATAGAGCCTAGCGTTAGCACAGATACGCAGTATTTT; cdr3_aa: CASSIEPSVSTDTQYF
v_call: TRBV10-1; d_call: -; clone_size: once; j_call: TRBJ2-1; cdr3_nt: TGCGCCCGACGACGTGGGGTTAGCGTAGCGTCGTCCTATGTAAGTTACAATGAGCAGTTCTTC; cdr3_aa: CARRRGVSVASSYVSYNEQFF
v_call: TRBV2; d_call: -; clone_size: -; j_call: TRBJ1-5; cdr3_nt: TGTGCCAGCAACCTCATGGGGGGGCTCGGCAATCAGCCCCAGCATTTT; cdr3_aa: CASNLMGGLGNQPQHF
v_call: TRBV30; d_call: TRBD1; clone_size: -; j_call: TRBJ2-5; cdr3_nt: TGTGCCTGGAGTCGGGACAGGGGGCGAGAGACCCAGTACTTC; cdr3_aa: CAWSRDRGRETQYF